This T cell receptor beta chain was recorded in a study of molecular identifiers for immune sequencing clone quantification. On this clonotype: Antigen: not known.

Findings and limits, study-wide: Same-barcode identical TCR molecules could make highly expanded clones look smaller than they are. Jurkat TCR RNA from one cell was spiked into approximately 1 million naive cells, and it was reportedly detectable there. For effector cells, clones above 20 RNA copies held over 98% of molecules; for naive cells, under 1%.

The CDR3 contains 12 residues. Trimming stripped 6 bases from V and 9 bases from J, with 12 bases between. CDR1 is MRHNA, CDR2 SNTAGT, per germline. TCRdb re-analysed the PCR reads in MiXCR, keeping a single row per CDR3 protein. This table holds approximately 500,000 distinct CDR3 sequences, 20% to 25% found once. Sorting recovered naive CD8 T cells on a CD8+CD4-CCR7+CD45RA+ profile. The sequenced sample was naive CD8+ T cells from blood, with Jurkat cell RNA spiked in. Regarding subset: FACS-sorted CD8+CD4-CCR7+CD45RA+ naive T cells. The sequence was obtained from a human donor in good health. Some libraries in this study had Jurkat cell RNA spiked in. The chain couples TRBV6-4 to TRBJ2-1, with D possibly being TRBD2 (6 bases). In nucleotides, the CDR3 is TGTGCCAGCAGGGGACTGGCCGGTGAGCAGTTCTTC. Its protein is CASRGLAGEQFF.